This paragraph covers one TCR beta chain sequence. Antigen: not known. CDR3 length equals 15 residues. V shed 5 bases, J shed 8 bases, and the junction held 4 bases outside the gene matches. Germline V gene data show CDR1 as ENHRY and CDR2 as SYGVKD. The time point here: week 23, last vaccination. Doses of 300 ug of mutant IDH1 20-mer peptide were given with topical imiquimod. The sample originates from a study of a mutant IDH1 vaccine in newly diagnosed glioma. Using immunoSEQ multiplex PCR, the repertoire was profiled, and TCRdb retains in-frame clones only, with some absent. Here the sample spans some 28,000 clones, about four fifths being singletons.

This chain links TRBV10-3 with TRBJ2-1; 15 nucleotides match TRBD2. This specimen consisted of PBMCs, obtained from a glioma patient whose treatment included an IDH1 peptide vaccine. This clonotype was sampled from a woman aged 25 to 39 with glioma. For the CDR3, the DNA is TGTGCCATCAGTTCCGGACTAGCGGGGGGGGATGAGCAGTTCTTC. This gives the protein CAISSGLAGGDEQFF.